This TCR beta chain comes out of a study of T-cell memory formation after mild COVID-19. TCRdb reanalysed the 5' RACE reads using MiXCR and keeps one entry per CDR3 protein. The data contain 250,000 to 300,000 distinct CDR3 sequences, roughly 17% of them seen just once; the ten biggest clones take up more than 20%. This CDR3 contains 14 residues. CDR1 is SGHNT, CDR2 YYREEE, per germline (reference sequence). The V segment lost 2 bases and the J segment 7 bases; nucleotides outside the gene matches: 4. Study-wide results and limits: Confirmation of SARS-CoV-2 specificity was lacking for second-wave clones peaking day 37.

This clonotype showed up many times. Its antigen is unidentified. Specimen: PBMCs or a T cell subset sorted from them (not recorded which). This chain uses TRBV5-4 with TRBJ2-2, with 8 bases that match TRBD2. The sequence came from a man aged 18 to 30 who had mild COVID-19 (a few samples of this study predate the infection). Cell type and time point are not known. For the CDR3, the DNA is TGTGCCAGCAGCTTAGCGGGGGAAATCGGGGAGCTGTTTTTT. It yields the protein CASSLAGEIGELFF. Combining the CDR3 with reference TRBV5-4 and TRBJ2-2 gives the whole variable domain ETGVTQSPTHLIKTRGQQVTLRCSSQSGHNTVSWYQQALGQGPQFIFQYYREEENGRGNFPPRFSGLQFPNYSSELNVNALELDDSALYLCASSLAGEIGELFFGEGSRLTVL.